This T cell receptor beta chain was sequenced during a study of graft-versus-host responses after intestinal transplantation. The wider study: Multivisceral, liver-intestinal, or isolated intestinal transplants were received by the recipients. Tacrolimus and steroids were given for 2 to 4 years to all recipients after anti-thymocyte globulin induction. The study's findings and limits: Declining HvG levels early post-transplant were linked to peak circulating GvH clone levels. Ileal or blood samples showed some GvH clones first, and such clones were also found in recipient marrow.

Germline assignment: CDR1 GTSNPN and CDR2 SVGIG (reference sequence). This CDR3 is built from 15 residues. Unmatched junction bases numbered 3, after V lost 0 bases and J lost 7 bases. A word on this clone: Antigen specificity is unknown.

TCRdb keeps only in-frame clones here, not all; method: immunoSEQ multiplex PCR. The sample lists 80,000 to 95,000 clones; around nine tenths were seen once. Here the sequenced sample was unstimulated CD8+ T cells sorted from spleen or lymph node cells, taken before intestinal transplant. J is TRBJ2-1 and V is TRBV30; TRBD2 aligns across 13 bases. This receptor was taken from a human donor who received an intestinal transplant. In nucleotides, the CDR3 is TGTGCCTGGAGTGTAGGACTAGCGGGAGCAAATGAGCAGTTCTTC. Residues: CAWSVGLAGANEQFF.